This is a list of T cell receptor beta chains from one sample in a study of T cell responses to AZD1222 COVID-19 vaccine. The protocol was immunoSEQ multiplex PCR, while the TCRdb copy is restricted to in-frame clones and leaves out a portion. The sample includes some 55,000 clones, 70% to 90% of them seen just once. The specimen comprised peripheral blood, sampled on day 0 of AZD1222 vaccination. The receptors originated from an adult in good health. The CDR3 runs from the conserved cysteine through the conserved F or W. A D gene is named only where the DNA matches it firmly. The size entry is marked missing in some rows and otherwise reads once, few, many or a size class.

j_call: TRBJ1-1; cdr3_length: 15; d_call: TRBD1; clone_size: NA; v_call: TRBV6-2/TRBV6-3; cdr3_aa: CASSRPGTGGTEAFF; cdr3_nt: TGTGCCAGCAGTCGTCCCGGGACAGGGGGCACTGAAGCTTTCTTT
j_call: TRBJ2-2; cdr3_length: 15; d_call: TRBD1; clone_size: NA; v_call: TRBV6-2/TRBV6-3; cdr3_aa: CASSGRQGAGGELFF; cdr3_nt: TGTGCCAGCAGCGGACGACAGGGGGCAGGCGGGGAGCTGTTTTTT
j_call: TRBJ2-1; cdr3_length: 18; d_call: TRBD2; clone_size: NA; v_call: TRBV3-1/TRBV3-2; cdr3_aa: CASSPTSGGVLGYNEQFF; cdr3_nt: TGTGCCAGCAGCCCAACTAGCGGGGGGGTCTTAGGGTACAATGAGCAGTTCTTC
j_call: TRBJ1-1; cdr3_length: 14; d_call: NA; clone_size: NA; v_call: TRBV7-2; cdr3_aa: CASSFSGTNTEAFF; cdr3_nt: TGTGCCAGCAGCTTTTCCGGGACCAACACTGAAGCTTTCTTT
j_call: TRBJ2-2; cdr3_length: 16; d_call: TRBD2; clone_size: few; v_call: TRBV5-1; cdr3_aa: CASSITSGALTGELFF; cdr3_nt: TGCGCCAGCAGCATCACTAGCGGGGCTCTAACCGGGGAGCTGTTTTTT
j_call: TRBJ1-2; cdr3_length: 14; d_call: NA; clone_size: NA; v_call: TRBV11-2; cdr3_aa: CASSPSAANYGYTF; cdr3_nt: TGTGCCAGCAGCCCCTCGGCAGCTAACTATGGCTACACCTTC
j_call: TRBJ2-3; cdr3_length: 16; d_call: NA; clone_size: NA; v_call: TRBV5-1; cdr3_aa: CASSLSGGTSTDTQYF; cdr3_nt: TGCGCCAGCAGCTTATCTGGAGGTACTAGCACAGATACGCAGTATTTT
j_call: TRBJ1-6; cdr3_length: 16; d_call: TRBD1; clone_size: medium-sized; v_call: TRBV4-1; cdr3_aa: CASSQSVGQGNSPLHF; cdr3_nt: TGCGCCAGCAGCCAGTCGGTGGGACAGGGGAATTCACCCCTCCACTTT
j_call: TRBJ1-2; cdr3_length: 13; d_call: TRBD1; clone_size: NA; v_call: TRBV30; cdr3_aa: CAWSRDRPYGYTF; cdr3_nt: TGTGCCTGGAGTAGGGACAGGCCTTATGGCTACACCTTC
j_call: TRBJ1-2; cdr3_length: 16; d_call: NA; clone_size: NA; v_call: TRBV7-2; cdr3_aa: CASSLGSGLVSEGYTF; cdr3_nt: TGTGCCAGCAGCTTAGGATCCGGCCTCGTCAGCGAGGGCTACACCTTC
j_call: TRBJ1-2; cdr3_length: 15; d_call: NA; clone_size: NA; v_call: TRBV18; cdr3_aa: CASSPSRVPNYGYTF; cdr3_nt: TGTGCCAGCTCACCATCCAGGGTACCTAACTATGGCTACACCTTC
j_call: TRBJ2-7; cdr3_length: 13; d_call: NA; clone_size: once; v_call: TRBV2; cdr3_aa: CASTRQVSYEQYF; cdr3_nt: TGTGCCAGCACTCGACAGGTCTCCTACGAGCAGTACTTC
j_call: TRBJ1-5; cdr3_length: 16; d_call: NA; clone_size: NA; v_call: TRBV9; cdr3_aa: CASSVGEGAGDQPQHF; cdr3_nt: TGTGCCAGCAGCGTAGGGGAGGGCGCTGGGGATCAGCCCCAGCATTTT
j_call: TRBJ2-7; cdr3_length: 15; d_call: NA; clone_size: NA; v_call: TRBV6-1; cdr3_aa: CASSEKMGRIYEQYF; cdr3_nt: TGTGCCAGCAGTGAAAAAATGGGACGGATCTACGAGCAGTACTTC
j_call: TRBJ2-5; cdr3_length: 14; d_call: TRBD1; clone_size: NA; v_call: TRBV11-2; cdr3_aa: CASSYRGVQETQYF; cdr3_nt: TGTGCCAGCAGCTACAGGGGGGTTCAAGAGACCCAGTACTTC
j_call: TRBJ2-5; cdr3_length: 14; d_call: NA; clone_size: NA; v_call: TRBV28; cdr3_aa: CASSLWGPQETQYF; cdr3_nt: TGTGCCAGCAGTTTATGGGGTCCCCAAGAGACCCAGTACTTC
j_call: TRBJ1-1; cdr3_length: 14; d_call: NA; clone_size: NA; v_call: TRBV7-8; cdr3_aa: CASSVTAPTSEAFF; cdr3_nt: TGTGCCAGCTCCGTGACGGCGCCCACTTCTGAAGCTTTCTTT
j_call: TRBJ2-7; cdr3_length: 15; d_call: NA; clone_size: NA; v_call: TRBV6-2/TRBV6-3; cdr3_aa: CASSQTTGSTYEQYF; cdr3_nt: TGTGCCAGCAGTCAAACCACAGGGTCCACCTACGAGCAGTACTTC
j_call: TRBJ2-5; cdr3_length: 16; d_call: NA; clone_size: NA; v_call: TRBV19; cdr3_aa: CASSISRKPIQETQYF; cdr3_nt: TGTGCCAGTAGTATTTCCAGGAAACCGATCCAAGAGACCCAGTACTTC
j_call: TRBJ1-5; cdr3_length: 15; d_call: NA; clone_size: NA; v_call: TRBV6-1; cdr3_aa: CASSEAEGVRQPQHF; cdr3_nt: TGTGCCAGCAGTGAAGCGGAGGGAGTAAGACAGCCCCAGCATTTT
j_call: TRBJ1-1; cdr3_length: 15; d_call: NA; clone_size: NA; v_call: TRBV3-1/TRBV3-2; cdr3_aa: CASSQERDKNTEAFF; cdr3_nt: TGTGCCAGCAGCCAAGAGCGGGACAAGAACACTGAAGCTTTCTTT
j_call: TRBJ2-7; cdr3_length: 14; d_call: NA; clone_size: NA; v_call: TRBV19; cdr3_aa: CASTQRAGPYEQYF; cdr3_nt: TGTGCCAGTACTCAAAGGGCAGGGCCCTACGAGCAGTACTTC
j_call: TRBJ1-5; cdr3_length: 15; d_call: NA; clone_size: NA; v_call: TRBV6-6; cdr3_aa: CASSPGGFGTQPQHF; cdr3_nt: TGTGCCAGCAGTCCCGGTGGGTTCGGCACACAGCCCCAGCATTTT
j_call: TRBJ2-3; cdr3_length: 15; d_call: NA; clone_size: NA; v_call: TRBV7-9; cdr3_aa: CASSPELASTDTQYF; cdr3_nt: TGTGCCAGCAGCCCCGAACTAGCTAGCACAGATACGCAGTATTTT
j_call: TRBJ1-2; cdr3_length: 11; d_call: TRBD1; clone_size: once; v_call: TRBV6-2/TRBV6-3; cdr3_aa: CASSWDSSYTF; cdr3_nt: TGTGCCAGCAGTTGGGACAGCTCTTACACCTTC
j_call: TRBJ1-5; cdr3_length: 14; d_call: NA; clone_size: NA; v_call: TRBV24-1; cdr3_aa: CATSDWTSNQPQHF; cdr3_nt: TGTGCCACCAGTGATTGGACTAGCAATCAGCCCCAGCATTTT
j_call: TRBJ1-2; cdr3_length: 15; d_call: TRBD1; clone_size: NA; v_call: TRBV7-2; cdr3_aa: CASSLSRDRFYGYTF; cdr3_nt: TGTGCCAGCAGCTTATCCCGGGACAGGTTTTATGGCTACACCTTC
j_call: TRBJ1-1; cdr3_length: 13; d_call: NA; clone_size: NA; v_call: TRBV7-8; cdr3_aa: CASSFQTNTEAFF; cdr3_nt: TGTGCCAGCAGCTTTCAAACGAACACTGAAGCTTTCTTT
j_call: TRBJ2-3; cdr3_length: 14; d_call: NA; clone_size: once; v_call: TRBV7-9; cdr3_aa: CASRGRPGTDTQYF; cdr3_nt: TGTGCCAGCAGAGGACGTCCGGGCACAGATACGCAGTATTTT
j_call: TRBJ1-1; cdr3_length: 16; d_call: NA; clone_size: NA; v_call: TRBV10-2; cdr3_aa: CASSESGVHGNTEAFF; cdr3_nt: TGCGCCAGCAGTGAGTCGGGGGTCCACGGGAACACTGAAGCTTTCTTT
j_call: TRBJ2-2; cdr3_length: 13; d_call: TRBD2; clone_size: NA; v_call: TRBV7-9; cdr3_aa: CASKAGGQRELFF; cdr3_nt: TGTGCCAGCAAAGCGGGGGGGCAACGGGAGCTGTTTTTT
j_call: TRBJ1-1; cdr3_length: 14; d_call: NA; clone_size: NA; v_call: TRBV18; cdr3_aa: CASSIQGKNTEAFF; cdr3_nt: TGTGCCAGCTCTATACAGGGTAAGAACACTGAAGCTTTCTTT
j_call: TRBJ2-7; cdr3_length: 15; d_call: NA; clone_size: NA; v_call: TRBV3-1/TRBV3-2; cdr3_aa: CASSQGLVLSYEQYF; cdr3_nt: TGTGCCAGCAGCCAAGGACTAGTCCTCTCCTACGAGCAGTACTTC
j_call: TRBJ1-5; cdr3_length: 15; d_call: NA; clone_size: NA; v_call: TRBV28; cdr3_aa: CASSTGTMSNQPQHF; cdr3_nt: TGTGCCAGCAGTACCGGGACAATGAGCAATCAGCCCCAGCATTTT
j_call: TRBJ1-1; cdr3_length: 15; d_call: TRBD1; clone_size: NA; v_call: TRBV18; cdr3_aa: CASSLARQGGTEAFF; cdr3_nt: TGTGCCAGCTCACTCGCTAGACAGGGTGGAACTGAAGCTTTCTTT
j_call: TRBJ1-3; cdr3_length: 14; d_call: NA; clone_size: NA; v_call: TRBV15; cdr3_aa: CATSSRDAGNTIYF; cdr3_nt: TGTGCCACCAGCAGCAGGGATGCTGGAAACACCATATATTTT
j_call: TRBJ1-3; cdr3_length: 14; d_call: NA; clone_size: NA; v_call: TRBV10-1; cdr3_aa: CASSPGEYGNTIYF; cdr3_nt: TGCGCCAGCAGCCCGGGGGAGTATGGAAACACCATATATTTT
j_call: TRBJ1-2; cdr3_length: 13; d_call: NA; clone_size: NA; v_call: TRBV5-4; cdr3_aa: CASSLEGGYGYTF; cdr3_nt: TGTGCCAGCAGCTTGGAGGGGGGTTATGGCTACACCTTC
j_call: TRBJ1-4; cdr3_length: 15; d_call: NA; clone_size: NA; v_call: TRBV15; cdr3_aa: CATSRDDWGVEKLFF; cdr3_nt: TGTGCCACCAGCAGAGATGATTGGGGCGTTGAAAAACTGTTTTTT
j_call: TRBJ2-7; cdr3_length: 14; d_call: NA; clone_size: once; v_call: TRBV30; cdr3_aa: CAWSVEVGRREQYF; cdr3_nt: TGTGCCTGGAGTGTAGAAGTAGGGCGTCGGGAGCAGTACTTC
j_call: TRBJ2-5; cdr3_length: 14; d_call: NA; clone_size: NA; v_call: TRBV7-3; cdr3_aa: CASSLGGGQETQYF; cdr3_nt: TGTGCCAGCAGCTTAGGAGGGGGCCAAGAGACCCAGTACTTC
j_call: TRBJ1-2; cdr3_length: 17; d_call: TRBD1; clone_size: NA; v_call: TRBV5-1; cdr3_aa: CASRKGQGVDINYGYTF; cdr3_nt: TGCGCCAGCAGAAAGGGACAGGGCGTTGATATCAACTATGGCTACACCTTC
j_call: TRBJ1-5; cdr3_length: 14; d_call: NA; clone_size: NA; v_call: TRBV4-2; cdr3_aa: CASSQAGSNQPQHF; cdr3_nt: TGTGCCAGCAGCCAAGCGGGAAGCAATCAGCCCCAGCATTTT
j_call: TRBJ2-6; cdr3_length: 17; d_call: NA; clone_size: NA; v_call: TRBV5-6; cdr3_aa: CASSLEWRSSGANVLTF; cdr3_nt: TGTGCCAGCAGCTTGGAGTGGCGGAGCTCTGGGGCCAACGTCCTGACTTTC
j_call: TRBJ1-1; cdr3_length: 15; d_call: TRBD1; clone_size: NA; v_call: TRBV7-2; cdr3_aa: CASSLEAQGGTEAFF; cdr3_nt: TGTGCCAGCAGCTTAGAGGCGCAGGGGGGAACTGAAGCTTTCTTT
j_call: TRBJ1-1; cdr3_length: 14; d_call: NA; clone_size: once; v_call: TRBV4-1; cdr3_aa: CASSVDSGNTEAFF; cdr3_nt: TGCGCCAGCAGTGTTGACAGTGGGAACACTGAAGCTTTCTTT
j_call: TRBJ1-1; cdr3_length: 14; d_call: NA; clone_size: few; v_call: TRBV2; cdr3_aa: CASSESLGGTEAFF; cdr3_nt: TGTGCCAGCAGTGAATCCTTGGGCGGCACTGAAGCTTTCTTT
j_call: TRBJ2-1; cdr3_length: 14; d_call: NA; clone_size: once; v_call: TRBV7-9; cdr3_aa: CASTSDRYDDEQFF; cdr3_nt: TGTGCCAGCACCTCAGACAGGTACGACGATGAGCAGTTCTTC
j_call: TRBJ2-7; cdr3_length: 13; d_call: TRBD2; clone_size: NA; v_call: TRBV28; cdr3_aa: CATSGGPTYEQYF; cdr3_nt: TGTGCCACCAGCGGGGGGCCGACCTACGAGCAGTACTTC
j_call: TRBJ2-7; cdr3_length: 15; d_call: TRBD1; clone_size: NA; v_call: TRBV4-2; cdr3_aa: CASASPGQGTSEQYF; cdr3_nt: TGTGCCAGCGCCTCTCCGGGACAGGGGACCTCCGAGCAGTACTTC
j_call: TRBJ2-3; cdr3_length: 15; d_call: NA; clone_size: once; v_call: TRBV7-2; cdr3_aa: CASSLDRTSTDTQYF; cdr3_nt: TGTGCCAGCAGCTTAGACCGGACTAGCACAGATACGCAGTATTTT
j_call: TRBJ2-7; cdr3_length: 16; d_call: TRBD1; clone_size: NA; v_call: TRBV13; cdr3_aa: CASSLGQGAGAYEQYF; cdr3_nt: TGTGCCAGCAGCTTAGGGCAGGGGGCTGGGGCCTACGAGCAGTACTTC
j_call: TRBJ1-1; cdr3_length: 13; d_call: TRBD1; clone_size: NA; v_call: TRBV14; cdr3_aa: CASSSTGGTEAFF; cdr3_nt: TGTGCCAGCAGCTCGACAGGGGGCACTGAAGCTTTCTTT
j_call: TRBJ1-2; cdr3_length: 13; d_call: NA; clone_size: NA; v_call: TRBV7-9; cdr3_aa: CASSPDSLYGYTF; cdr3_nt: TGTGCCAGCAGCCCGGACAGCCTCTATGGCTACACCTTC
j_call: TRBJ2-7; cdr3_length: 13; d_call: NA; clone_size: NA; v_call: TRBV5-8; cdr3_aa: CASSTGNRSEQYF; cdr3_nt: TGTGCCAGCAGCACTGGGAATAGATCCGAGCAGTACTTC
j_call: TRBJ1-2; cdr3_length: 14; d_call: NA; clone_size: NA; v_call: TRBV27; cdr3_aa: CASRRSVELYGYTF; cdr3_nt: TGTGCCAGTCGACGGTCCGTTGAATTATATGGCTACACCTTC
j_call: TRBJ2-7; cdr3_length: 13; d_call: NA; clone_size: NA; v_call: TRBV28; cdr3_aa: CASRPTVSYEQYF; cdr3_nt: TGTGCCAGCAGACCGACGGTTTCCTACGAGCAGTACTTC
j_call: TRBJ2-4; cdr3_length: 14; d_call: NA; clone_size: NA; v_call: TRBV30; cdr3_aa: CAWSVGIAKNIQYF; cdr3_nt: TGTGCCTGGAGTGTAGGGATAGCCAAAAACATTCAGTACTTC
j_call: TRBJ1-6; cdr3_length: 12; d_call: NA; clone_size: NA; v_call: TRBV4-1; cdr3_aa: CASSQVGSPLHF; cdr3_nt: TGCGCCAGCAGCCAAGTGGGTTCACCCCTCCACTTT